Listed here is a single TCR beta chain. This CDR3 spans 12 amino acids. The V end lost 4 bases, the J end lost 8 bases, and 13 bases lay between the germline ends. CDR1 and CDR2 (germline): SGHRS, YFSETQ. The sample comes from a study of blood T cell repertoires in COVID-19. Study context: The United States, Italy and Spain supplied acute and convalescent COVID-19 samples. The analysed material was cDNA or gDNA that came from T cells, B-cell-depleted T cells, or PBMCs.

In the source study's methods: Reference gene primer amplification gave nucleated cell count estimates. Sequencing was performed with immunoSEQ multiplex PCR; in TCRdb, only in-frame clones are kept and a portion is missing. V, J and clone size are those of that table, while D and trimming were read from the DNA. The repertoire has under 500,000 clones, approximately 90% of them found once; the top ten carry around 4.4%. This receptor was obtained from a woman between 25 and 40 years old with acute or convalescent COVID-19. Sequenced material: peripheral blood. The chain joins TRBV5-1 to TRBJ2-7; a possible D gene is TRBD1 (5 bases). The CDR3 spells CASSGEQVKQYF. The CDR3 DNA reads as TGCGCCAGCAGCGGAGAACAGGTGAAGCAGTACTTC.